The next 15 T cell receptor beta chains were all read from a single sample in a study of T cell responses to AZD1222 COVID-19 vaccine. Profiling relied on immunoSEQ multiplex PCR, and the TCRdb table lists in-frame clones only, not all of them. The data contain more than 70,000 clones, 65% to 90% of them singletons. The source material was peripheral blood, sampled on day 0 of AZD1222 vaccination. The receptors stem from an adult in good health.

This chain uses TRBV19 with TRBJ2-2; D unresolved. Germline loops: CDR1 LNHDA, CDR2 SQIVND (reference sequence). V lost 7 bases, J lost 0 bases, and 12 bases lay in between. The CDR3 has 15 amino acids. This chain's CDR3 is CASINPGANTGELFF. The DNA for the CDR3 is TGTGCCAGTATAAACCCTGGAGCGAACACCGGGGAGCTGTTTTTT.

The chain links TRBV6-2 or TRBV6-3 to TRBJ2-7; D possibly matches TRBD1 or TRBD2 (5 bases each). The CDR3 is 14 residues long. V shed 2 bases and J shed 4 bases, with 12 bases lying between them. The germline CDR1 and CDR2 sequences are MNHEY and SVGEGT. The CDR3 nucleotides read TGTGCCAGCAGTTACGTCGGCAGGGAGTACGAGCAGTACTTC. This sequence encodes CASSYVGREYEQYF.

The genes are TRBV7-9 and TRBJ1-1, with D possibly matching TRBD1 (6 bases). This CDR3 comprises 18 residues. The V end was cut by 5 bases, the J end by 0 bases, with 22 bases between. CDR1 and CDR2 from the germline V gene are SEHNR and FQNEAQ (reference sequence). DNA for the CDR3: TGTGCCAGCAGCACAGGACAGTTGTCCGCGGGGATGAACACTGAAGCTTTCTTT. Amino acid sequence: CASSTGQLSAGMNTEAFF.

The V and J genes are TRBV27 and TRBJ2-2; no firm D call. The V gene lost 6 bases and the J gene lost 3 bases, with 11 bases spanning the gap. The CDR3 contains 14 residues. CDR1 is MNHEY, CDR2 SMNVEV, per germline (reference sequence). DNA for the CDR3: TGTGCCAGCAGCTTCTCTAGGGACACCGGGGAGCTGTTTTTT. The encoded protein is CASSFSRDTGELFF.

The rearrangement uses TRBV19 and TRBJ1-6, with 7 bases fitting TRBD1. Trimming at V came to 4 bases and at J to 5 bases, leaving 2 bases not matched to a gene. Germline V gene sequence: CDR1 LNHDA, CDR2 SQIVND (reference sequence). The CDR3 runs to 14 residues. The CDR3 nucleotides are TGTGCCAGTAGTACGACAGGGAATAATTCACCCCTCCACTTT. It yields the protein CASSTTGNNSPLHF.

The V and J genes are TRBV19 and TRBJ2-1, with a weak D call TRBD2 (6 bases). Germline CDR1 is LNHDA and CDR2 is SQIVND (reference sequence). Trimming removed 5 bases at V and 12 bases at J, with 14 bases between. CDR3 length: 12 residues. CDR3 nucleotide sequence: TGTGCCAGTAGTGCCAGGGAGGATGCGCAGTTCTTC. It yields the protein CASSAREDAQFF. Complete variable domain (other parts from reference TRBV19 and TRBJ2-1): DGGITQSPKYLFRKEGQNVTLSCEQNLNHDAMYWYRQDPGQGLRLIYYSQIVNDFQKGDIAEGYSVSREKKESFPLTVTSAQKNPTAFYLCASSAREDAQFFGPGTRLTVL.

V and J are TRBV3-1 (or the pseudogene TRBV3-2) and TRBJ2-3, with unresolved D. This CDR3 is 12 amino acids long. The V and J ends lost 4 bases and 7 bases respectively, with 9 bases between them. Germline V gives CDR1 LGHDT, CDR2 YNNKEL (reference sequence). This chain's CDR3 is CASSLERYTQYF. CDR3 nucleotides: TGTGCCAGCAGCCTCGAAAGGTATACGCAGTATTTT.

The chain is built from TRBV7-8 and TRBJ2-1, with D possibly TRBD2 on 6 matching bases. The CDR3 totals 16 residues. V shed 5 bases and J shed 0 bases, with 14 bases lying between them. Germline V gene sequence: CDR1 SGHVS, CDR2 FQNEAQ. The CDR3 region is CASSPLAVSSYNEQFF. The CDR3, as DNA: TGTGCCAGCAGCCCTTTAGCGGTAAGCTCCTACAATGAGCAGTTCTTC.

The chain combines TRBV23-1 with TRBJ1-5, with D perhaps TRBD1 (6 bases). TRBV23-1 is noted as an ORF with a role that remains uncertain. The CDR3 sequence is 12 residues long. V was trimmed by 5 bases and J by 9 bases, leaving 11 bases between them. CDR3 nucleotide sequence: TGCGCCAGCAGTTCAAGGGGGTGGCCCCAGCATTTT. It encodes CASSSRGWPQHF.

The chain uses TRBV2 and TRBJ2-1; D might be TRBD1 or TRBD2, each matching 6 bases. The germline CDR1 and CDR2 sequences are SNHLY and FYNNEI. Trimming shortened V by 6 bases and J by 8 bases, and 17 bases separated the two germline ends. The CDR3 is 14 residues long. CDR3 amino acids: CASSPELGGDEQFF. The CDR3 DNA follows: TGTGCCAGCAGCCCAGAACTGGGGGGCGATGAGCAGTTCTTC.

This clone was recorded only once. This chain uses TRBV19 with TRBJ2-3, with 9 bases identical to TRBD1. Germline lookup yields CDR1 LNHDA and CDR2 SQIVND (reference sequence). V lost 4 bases and J lost 4; bases outside the gene matches: 6. The CDR3 runs to 15 residues. The CDR3 DNA follows: TGTGCCAGTAGTACCCGACAGGGGGGCGCAGATACGCAGTATTTT. It translates to CASSTRQGGADTQYF.

This rearrangement joins TRBV27 to TRBJ2-7; 13 bases fit TRBD2. Germline values: CDR1 MNHEY, CDR2 SMNVEV (reference sequence). J was trimmed by 3 bases and V by 5 bases; bases with no gene match: 4. The CDR3 is made up of 15 amino acids. CDR3 nucleotides: TGTGCCAGCAGTCCAAGGACTAGCGGGAGCTACGAGCAGTACTTC. It encodes CASSPRTSGSYEQYF.

In this sample, this clone turned up a few times. This sequence joins TRBV12-3 or TRBV12-4 and TRBJ2-7; D gene uncertain. The V end lost 4 bases, the J end lost 2 bases, and 6 bases lay between the germline ends. The CDR3 has 12 residues. The CDR3 DNA reads as TGTGCCAGCAGTTCCCTGCCCTACGAGCAGTACTTC. This translates into CASSSLPYEQYF.

This chain uses TRBV6-5 with TRBJ2-7; TRBD1 agrees at 8 bases. The CDR3 totals 13 residues. From germline, CDR1 is MNHEY and CDR2 SVGAGI. V was clipped by 8 bases and J by 3 bases; unmatched bases: 6. Here the CDR3 reads CASQDRGLYEQYF. In nucleotides, the CDR3 is TGTGCCAGCCAAGACAGGGGCCTCTACGAGCAGTACTTC.

The genes are TRBV30 and TRBJ1-2; D is perhaps TRBD1 (5 bases). CDR3 length equals 14 residues. V lost 7 bases to trimming and J lost 5 bases, with 20 bases between them. Per the germline V gene, CDR1 is GTSNPN and CDR2 is SVGIG (reference sequence). The CDR3 DNA reads as TGTGCCTATAAAAGAGGAGGGGATCAATATGGCTACACCTTC. It specifies CAYKRGGDQYGYTF.